This T cell receptor (beta chain) was sequenced during a study of CD8 T cells in Susac syndrome. Random-hexamer reverse transcription was applied to about 0.45 to 1 ug RNA. TCRdb ran MiXCR on the immunoSEQ multiplex PCR reads and lists one entry per CDR3 protein. The repertoire holds around 280,000 distinct CDR3 sequences, with about 90% as singletons. CD8+ and CD4+ T cells circulating in blood were sequenced for TCR beta. It was treatment-naive patients with stable or active relapsing-remitting disease who made up the multiple sclerosis controls. In contrast to the negatively isolated CD8+ and CD4+ T cells, TEMRA cells were FACS-enriched. The sequencing input was CD4+ T cells from PBMCs. The source of this sequence is a human donor with multiple sclerosis.

The CDR3 DNA follows: TGTGCCAGTAGTAATCCAGGTCGAGCTAACTATGGCTACACCTTC. Protein: CASSNPGRANYGYTF. The chain has TRBV19 and TRBJ1-2; unclear D gene. Per germline, CDR1 LNHDA and CDR2 SQIVND (reference sequence). The V end lost 4 bases, the J end lost 0 bases, and 12 bases lay between the germline ends. CDR3 length: 15 residues.